The clone carrying this TCR beta chain occurred many times. The antigen is unknown. TCR beta libraries were made by quantitative 5'-RACE with molecular barcodes. TCRdb re-derived calls from the 5' RACE reads in MiXCR, one entry per CDR3 protein. The table has approximately 250,000 distinct CDR3 sequences, roughly 8.2% seen once; the top ten hold around 4.8%. This CDR3 spans 15 amino acids. In germline, CDR1 is LGHNA, CDR2 YNFKEQ. Trimming took off 1 base at V and 0 bases at J, with 10 bases between the two ends. The sample comes from a study of CD8 T cells in ankylosing spondylitis. Points from the study as a whole: A TCR beta motif made of about 8 highly homologous variants seemed typical of ankylosing spondylitis blood. As reported, disease-linked clones showed significant enrichment in matched ankylosing spondylitis synovial fluid. In synovial fluid and blood from reactive arthritis, some motif variants were previously reported.

Sequencing was performed on blood, either unsorted or a sorted T cell fraction (not recorded which). V gene TRBV4-2 combines with J gene TRBJ2-7, with D uncertain. The sequence derives from a female donor with ankylosing spondylitis or in good health (not recorded which). The CDR3 reads CASSQVLSDSYEQYF. DNA of the CDR3: TGTGCCAGCAGCCAAGTTCTCAGCGACTCCTACGAGCAGTACTTC.